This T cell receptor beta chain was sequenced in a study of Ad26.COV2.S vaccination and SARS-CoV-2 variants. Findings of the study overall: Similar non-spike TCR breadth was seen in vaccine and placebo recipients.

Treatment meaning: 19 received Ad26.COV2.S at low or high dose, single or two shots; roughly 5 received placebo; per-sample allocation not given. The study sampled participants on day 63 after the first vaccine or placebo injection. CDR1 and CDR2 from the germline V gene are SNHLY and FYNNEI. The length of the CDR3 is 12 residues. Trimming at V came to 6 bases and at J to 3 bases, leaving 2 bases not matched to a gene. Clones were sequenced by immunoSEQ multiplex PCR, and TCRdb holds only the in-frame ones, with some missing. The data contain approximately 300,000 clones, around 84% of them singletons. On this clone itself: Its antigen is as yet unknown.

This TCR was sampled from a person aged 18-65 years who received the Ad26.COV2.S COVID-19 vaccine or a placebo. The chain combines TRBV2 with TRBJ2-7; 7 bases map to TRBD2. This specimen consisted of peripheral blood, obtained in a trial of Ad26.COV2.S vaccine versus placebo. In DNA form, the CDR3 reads TGTGCCAGCAGGGGGGAGGGCTACGAGCAGTACTTC. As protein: CASRGEGYEQYF.